This TCR beta chain was sequenced for a study of T-cell memory formation after mild COVID-19. Findings and caveats of the study: There was a balanced CD4/CD8 profile in clones contracting day 15 to 85, and later expanders leaned CD4+. Cross-reactive memory apparently joined, as some responding clones appeared in pre-infection memory. Confirmation was lacking for SARS-CoV-2 specificity of second-wave clones that peaked on day 37.

Looked up from germline, CDR1 is MGHRA and CDR2 is YSYEKL. V lost 3 bases and J 5 bases, leaving 10 bases between the germline ends. This CDR3 region has 13 residues. TCRdb used MiXCR to reprocess the 5' RACE reads, holding one entry per CDR3 protein. The sample includes about 240,000 distinct CDR3 sequences, roughly a tenth of them seen just once. The sample holds a few counts of this clonotype. The antigen is undetermined. This chain joins TRBV4-1 and TRBJ2-5, with a weak D call TRBD2 (6 bases). Sample: PBMCs or a T cell subset sorted from them (not recorded which). This clonotype was obtained from a man aged 18 to 29 who had mild COVID-19 (a few samples of this study predate the infection). Cell type and time point are not known. This chain's CDR3 is CASSHRLGETQYF. The CDR3 region has the DNA TGCGCCAGCAGCCACAGACTAGGCGAGACCCAGTACTTC.